The subject of this entry is one T cell receptor beta chain. No antigen is known for it. This specimen belongs to a study of Ad26.COV2.S vaccination and SARS-CoV-2 variants. Looking at the study overall: A participant enrolled in the COV1001 Ad26.COV2.S trial arm provided the sample. Intramuscular Ad26.COV2.S at 5x10^10 or 1x10^11 viral particles. Study results and caveats: Placebo recipients trailed vaccine recipients in spike-specific TCR breadth.

Clones were read by immunoSEQ multiplex PCR, and TCRdb kept only the in-frame ones, dropping some. The data hold fewer than 400,000 clones, with approximately 86% observed a single time. Stated treatment: around 19 received Ad26.COV2.S at low or high dose, single or two shots; several received placebo; per-sample allocation not given. The investigators took samples on day 63 after the first vaccine or placebo injection. This receptor was obtained from a person aged 18-60 years who received the Ad26.COV2.S COVID-19 vaccine or a placebo. The sample was peripheral blood, taken in a trial of Ad26.COV2.S vaccine versus placebo.

In nucleotides, the CDR3 is TGTGCCAGCAGCGGAATCGGGGACGGAAGGGAGCAGTACTTC. Its protein is CASSGIGDGREQYF. The rearrangement joins TRBV5-5 to TRBJ2-7; D assignment may be TRBD1 or TRBD2 (5 bases each). Between the trimmed V and J ends, which lost 4 bases and 7 bases, there was a span of 18 bases. The CDR3 totals 14 residues. The germline V gene encodes CDR1 SGHKS and CDR2 YYEKEE (reference sequence).